A single sample gave rise to the 7 T cell receptor beta chains below, sequenced in a study of shared clonotypes between healthy human individuals. Libraries were prepared by immunoSEQ multiplex PCR; TCRdb keeps only in-frame clonotypes and omits some of them. The data contain about 2.3 million clones, roughly 93% of them seen just once; the ten biggest clones take up 0.39%. Sequences were obtained from naive CD4+ T cells from PBMCs. Subset reported: CD45RA+ positively selected. The receptors here all came from a man between 18 and 29 years old in good health. Some clones in this sample may be carry-over from other donors' samples.

The chain couples TRBV6-1 to TRBJ2-7; TRBD1 matches at 12 bases. CDR3 length: 13 amino acids. The ends lost 8 bases at V and 6 bases at J; junction bases unmatched: 5. Germline V lookup: CDR1 MNHNS, CDR2 SASEGT. The CDR3 loop reads CASGDRGRLEQYF. CDR3 sequence (DNA): TGTGCCAGCGGGGACAGGGGGCGGCTCGAGCAGTACTTC.

J is TRBJ1-3 and V is TRBV5-6; TRBD1 might be the D (6 bases). CDR3 length: 15 amino acids. Trimming took off 4 bases at V and 4 bases at J, with 15 bases between the two ends. Germline V gene data show CDR1 as SGHDT and CDR2 as YYEEEE. The CDR3 DNA follows: TGTGCCAGCAGCACGACACAGGGAACGGGAAACACCATATATTTT. Its protein product is CASSTTQGTGNTIYF.

The gene calls are TRBV11-3 and TRBJ2-1; possible D gene TRBD2, 6 bases. This CDR3 is built from 16 residues. V was clipped by 5 bases and J by 3 bases, with 17 bases between them. Germline V gives CDR1 SGHNT, CDR2 YENEEA. This CDR3 is CASSLEYGGYYNEQFF. CDR3 bases: TGTGCCAGCAGCCTCGAGTACGGGGGTTACTACAATGAGCAGTTCTTC.

V gene TRBV19 combines with J gene TRBJ1-3; perhaps TRBD1 as D (5 bases). Trimming stripped 5 bases from V and 0 bases from J, with 17 bases between. Germline lookup yields CDR1 LNHDA and CDR2 SQIVND (reference sequence). This CDR3 is 17 amino acids long. The CDR3 is CASSPARDWSSGNTIYF. CDR3 in DNA: TGTGCCAGTAGTCCCGCTCGGGACTGGAGCTCTGGAAACACCATATATTTT. The complete variable domain, with remaining parts taken from reference TRBV19 and TRBJ1-3, reads DGGITQSPKYLFRKEGQNVTLSCEQNLNHDAMYWYRQDPGQGLRLIYYSQIVNDFQKGDIAEGYSVSREKKESFPLTVTSAQKNPTAFYLCASSPARDWSSGNTIYFGEGSWLTVV.

The chain employs TRBV6-5 and TRBJ1-4, with a possible D match to TRBD1 (5 bases). Trimming removed 5 bases from V and 8 bases from J, with 12 bases in between. CDR1 is MNHEY and CDR2 is SVGAGI in the germline V gene. This CDR3 is built from 13 residues. The CDR3 DNA reads as TGTGCCAGCAGTACCCAGAGACAGGAAAAACTGTTTTTT. Encoded protein: CASSTQRQEKLFF.

The V gene is TRBV28, the J gene TRBJ1-1; TRBD1 aligns across 9 bases. The CDR3 covers 15 residues. Germline V gene sequence: CDR1 MDHEN, CDR2 SYDVKM. V gave up 6 bases and J gave up 3 bases; unmatched junction bases: 8. The CDR3 is CASSLQGAGDTEAFF. CDR3 nucleotides: TGTGCCAGCAGCCTACAGGGGGCAGGAGACACTGAAGCTTTCTTT.

This chain connects TRBV27 to TRBJ1-5; no firm D call. CDR1 and CDR2 from the germline V gene are MNHEY and SMNVEV (reference sequence). The CDR3 sequence is 17 residues long. Trimming took off 5 bases at V and 3 bases at J, with 20 bases between the two ends. Written as DNA, the CDR3 is TGTGCCAGCAGTCGCTCTTCCCCCCTATCCGACAATCAGCCCCAGCATTTT. This encodes CASSRSSPLSDNQPQHF.